This TCR beta chain originates from a study of blood T cell repertoires in COVID-19. About the research overall: COVID-19 samples collected from the United States, Italy and Spain covered acute and convalescent phases.

The CDR3 sequence is 15 residues long. V lost 4 bases, J lost 7 bases, and 14 bases lay in between. Per germline, CDR1 SNHLY and CDR2 FYNNEI. This table comes from immunoSEQ multiplex PCR, and its TCRdb copy is limited to in-frame clones, with some not included. The sample has roughly 500,000 clones; approximately 92% are singletons. This clone was counted between two and nine times. The receptor comes from a man younger than 35 with COVID-19, enrolled during active disease. The sequenced sample consisted of peripheral blood. The rearrangement uses TRBV2 and TRBJ1-6; tentative D call: TRBD1 (5 bases). The CDR3 region is CASSGWGRVNSPLHF. CDR3 nucleotides: TGTGCCAGCAGTGGATGGGGGAGGGTGAATTCACCCCTCCACTTT.